The clone carrying this T cell receptor (beta chain) occurred many times. What it binds is not known. 5'RACE template switching generated TCR cDNA, adding a universal primer site and UMIs. TCRdb reanalysed the 5' RACE reads using MiXCR and keeps one entry per CDR3 protein. The sample includes approximately 550,000 distinct CDR3 sequences, 15% to 20% of them seen just once. The data are from a study of T cells after yellow fever vaccination. Findings and limits, study-wide: Reappearing after the booster were most of the clones from primary vaccination (about 95% CD4, 70% to 90% CD8). The presence of abundant clonotypes contaminating from the bulk population was possible in FACS-sorted repertoires. Clonotype sharing between CD4 and CD8 compartments was small.

This TCR derives from a man between 25 and 39 years old who received the YFV17D yellow fever vaccine. This material consisted of PBMCs, taken 15 days after the yellow fever booster vaccination.

Here the CDR3 DNA reads TGTGCCAGCAGCCGTCGACTAGCGACAGAGACCGGGGAGCTGTTTTTT. This encodes CASSRRLATETGELFF. V gene TRBV7-2 combines with J gene TRBJ2-2; 8 positions agree with TRBD2. The CDR3 runs 16 residues. The germline V gene has CDR1 SGHTA and CDR2 FQGNSA. The J segment lost 5 bases and the V segment lost 5 bases, leaving 10 bases of the junction unmatched.